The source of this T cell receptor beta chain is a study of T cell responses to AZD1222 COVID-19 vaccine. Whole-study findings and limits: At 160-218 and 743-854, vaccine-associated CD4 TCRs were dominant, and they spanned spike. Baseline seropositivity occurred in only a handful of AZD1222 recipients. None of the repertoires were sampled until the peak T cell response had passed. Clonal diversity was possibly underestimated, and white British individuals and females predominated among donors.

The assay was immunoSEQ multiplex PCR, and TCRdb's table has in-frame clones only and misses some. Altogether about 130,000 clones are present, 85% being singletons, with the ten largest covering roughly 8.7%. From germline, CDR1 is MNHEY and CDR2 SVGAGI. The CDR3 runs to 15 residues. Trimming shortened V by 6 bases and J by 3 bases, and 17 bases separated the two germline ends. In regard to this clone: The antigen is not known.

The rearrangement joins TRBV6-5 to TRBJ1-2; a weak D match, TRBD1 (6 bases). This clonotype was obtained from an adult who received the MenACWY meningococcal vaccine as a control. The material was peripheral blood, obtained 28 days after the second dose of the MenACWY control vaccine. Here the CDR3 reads CASRGARAGDYGYTF. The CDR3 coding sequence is TGTGCCAGCAGGGGGGCCCGGGCAGGGGACTATGGCTACACCTTC.